This T cell receptor beta chain was found in a study of shared clonotypes between healthy human individuals. Assay used: immunoSEQ multiplex PCR; TCRdb lists only in-frame clones, some missing. Of more than 2 million clones in the sample, under 97% were seen once. V dropped 4 bases and J dropped 8 bases, with 15 bases sitting between them. The CDR3 runs to 15 residues. Germline values: CDR1 SNHLY, CDR2 FYNNEI. This receptor was identified in a man aged 18 to 35 in good health. Sequencing was carried out using naive CD4+ T cells sorted from blood. Sample subset: CD45RA+ positively selected. The chain combines TRBV2 with TRBJ1-6; D is unresolved. The CDR3 sequence is CASSVEPVKDSPLHF. The DNA of the CDR3 is TGTGCCAGCAGTGTCGAACCCGTGAAAGATTCACCCCTCCACTTT.